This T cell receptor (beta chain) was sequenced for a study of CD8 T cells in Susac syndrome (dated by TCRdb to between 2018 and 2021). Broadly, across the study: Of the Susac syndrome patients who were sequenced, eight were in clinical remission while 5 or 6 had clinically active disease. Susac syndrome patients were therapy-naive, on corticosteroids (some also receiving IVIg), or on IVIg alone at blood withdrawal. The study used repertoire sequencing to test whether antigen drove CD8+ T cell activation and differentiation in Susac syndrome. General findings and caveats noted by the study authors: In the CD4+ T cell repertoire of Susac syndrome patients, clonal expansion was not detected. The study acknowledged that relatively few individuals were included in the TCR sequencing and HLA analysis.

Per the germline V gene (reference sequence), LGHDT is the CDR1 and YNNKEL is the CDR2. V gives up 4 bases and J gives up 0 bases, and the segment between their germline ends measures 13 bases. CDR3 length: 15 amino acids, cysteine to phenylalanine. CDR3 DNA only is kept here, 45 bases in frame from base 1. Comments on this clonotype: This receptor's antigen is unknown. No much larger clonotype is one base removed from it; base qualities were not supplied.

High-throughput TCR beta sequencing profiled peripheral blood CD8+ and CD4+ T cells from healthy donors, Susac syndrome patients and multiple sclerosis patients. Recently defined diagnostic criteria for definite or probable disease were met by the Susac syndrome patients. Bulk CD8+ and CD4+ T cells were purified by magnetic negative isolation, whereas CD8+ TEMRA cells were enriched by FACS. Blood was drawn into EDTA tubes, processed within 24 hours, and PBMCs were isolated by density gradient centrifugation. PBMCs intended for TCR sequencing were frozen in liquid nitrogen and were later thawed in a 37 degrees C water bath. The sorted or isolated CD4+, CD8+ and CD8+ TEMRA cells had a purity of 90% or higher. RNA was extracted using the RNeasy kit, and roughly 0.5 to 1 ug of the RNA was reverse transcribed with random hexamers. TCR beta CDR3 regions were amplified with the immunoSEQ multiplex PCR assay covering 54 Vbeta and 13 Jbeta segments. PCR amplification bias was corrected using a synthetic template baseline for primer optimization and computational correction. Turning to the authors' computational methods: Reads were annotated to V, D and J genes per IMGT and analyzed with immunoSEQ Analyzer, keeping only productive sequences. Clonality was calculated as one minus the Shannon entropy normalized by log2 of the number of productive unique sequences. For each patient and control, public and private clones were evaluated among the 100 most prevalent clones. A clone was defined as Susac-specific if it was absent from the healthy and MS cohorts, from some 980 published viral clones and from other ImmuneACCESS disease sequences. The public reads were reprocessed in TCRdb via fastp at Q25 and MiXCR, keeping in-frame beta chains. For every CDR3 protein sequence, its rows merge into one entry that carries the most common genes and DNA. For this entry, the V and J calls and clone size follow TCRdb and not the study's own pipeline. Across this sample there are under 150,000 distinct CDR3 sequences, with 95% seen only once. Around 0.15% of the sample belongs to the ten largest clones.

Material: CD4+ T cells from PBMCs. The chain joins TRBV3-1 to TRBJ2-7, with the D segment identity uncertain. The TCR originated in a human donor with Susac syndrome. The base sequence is TGTGCCAGCAGCCCCCAAGACATGCCCTCCTACGAGCAGTACTTC. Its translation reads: CASSPQDMPSYEQYF.